Following are 26 T cell receptor beta chains from one sample sequenced in a study of shared clonotypes between healthy human individuals. Profiling relied on immunoSEQ multiplex PCR, and the TCRdb table lists in-frame clones only, not all of them. This repertoire shows 490,000 or so clones, roughly 85% found once; its top ten account for around 12%. Sequencing input: PBMCs. These receptor sequences come from a woman in her thirties or forties in good health. Some clones in this sample may be carry-over from other donors' samples.

This clone was counted only a few times. This chain joins TRBV27 and TRBJ2-1, with TRBD2 matching 9 bases. Germline V gene sequence: CDR1 MNHEY, CDR2 SMNVEV (reference sequence). The CDR3 is 15 amino acids. V shed 5 bases and J 6 bases; nucleotides not matched to a gene: 8. In DNA form, the CDR3 reads TGTGCCAGCAGTATCGGGACTAGCTTTCGCAATGAGCAGTTCTTC. Translation: CASSIGTSFRNEQFF.

CDR3 bases: TGCGCCAGCAGCCCGGGACTAGCGGGAGGGGAAGAGACCCAGTACTTC. Translation: CASSPGLAGGEETQYF. The chain carries TRBV5-1 and TRBJ2-5; TRBD2 agrees at 16 bases. CDR3 length: 16 residues. V was clipped by 4 bases and J by 3 bases; unmatched bases: 3. In germline, CDR1 is SGHRS, CDR2 YFSETQ.

V usage is TRBV5-4 and J usage is TRBJ2-7; 10 bases are a match to TRBD1. The V gene end was trimmed by 6 bases and the J gene end by 2 bases; junction bases not matched to a gene: 11. Germline V lookup: CDR1 SGHNT, CDR2 YYREEE (reference sequence). CDR3 length: 16 amino acids. CDR3 sequence (DNA): TGTGCCAGCACCTCCGGTGGAGGGACAGGGGCCTACGAGCAGTACTTC. This codes for CASTSGGGTGAYEQYF.

This chain links TRBV7-2 with TRBJ2-3; D perhaps matches TRBD2 (5 bases). Germline-derived CDR1 and CDR2 are SGHTA and FQGNSA. The CDR3 spans 16 residues. V lost 7 bases and J lost 2, with 19 bases in between. The CDR3 region has the DNA TGTGCCAGCACCCGAGGGTCCCGAAACCCCACAGATACGCAGTATTTT. Residues: CASTRGSRNPTDTQYF.

The rearrangement links TRBV28 to TRBJ2-7, with 9 bases aligning to TRBD2. This CDR3 spans 14 amino acids. In germline, CDR1 is MDHEN, CDR2 SYDVKM. V gave up 3 bases and J gave up 5 bases; unmatched junction bases: 5. CDR3 protein: CASSFPSGINEQYF. CDR3 nucleotide sequence: TGTGCCAGCAGTTTCCCTAGCGGGATCAACGAGCAGTACTTC.

This chain joins TRBV25-1 and TRBJ1-2, with a tentative D call TRBD1 (5 bases). The germline V gene encodes CDR1 MGHDK and CDR2 SYGVNS. V was shortened by 0 bases and J by 4 bases, with 18 bases between the two germline ends. This CDR3 has 17 residues. The CDR3 DNA is TGTGCCAGCAGTGAATATGGGGCTGACAGTAGCTTCTATGGCTACACCTTC. Translated, it gives CASSEYGADSSFYGYTF.

This clone has only one observation. For the CDR3, the DNA is TGTGCCAGCAGTGAAGCGGCGACCAACTCTGGGGCCAACGTCCTGACTTTC. Translated: CASSEAATNSGANVLTF. The chain has TRBV6-1 and TRBJ2-6; D ambiguous. CDR1 and CDR2 (germline): MNHNS, SASEGT. V lost 0 bases to trimming and J lost 0 bases, with 9 bases between them. CDR3 size: 17 residues.

The CDR3 DNA sequence: TGTGCCAGCAGGATAGCGGGAGGCACCTACGAGCAGTACTTC. Its translation is CASRIAGGTYEQYF. The rearrangement uses TRBV6-1 and TRBJ2-7; TRBD2 aligns across 10 bases. V gave up 6 bases and J gave up 2 bases; unmatched junction bases: 4. CDR1 and CDR2 from the germline V gene are MNHNS and SASEGT. The CDR3 extends over 14 amino acids.

This clone was detected only once. The chain links TRBV6-1 to TRBJ2-5; perhaps TRBD2 as D (5 bases). Trimming stripped 3 bases from V and 1 base from J, with 9 bases between. Germline V gene lookup returns CDR1 MNHNS and CDR2 SASEGT. This CDR3 is 14 amino acids long. Here the CDR3 DNA reads TGTGCCAGCAGTGAGTTAGGACTCCAAGAGACCCAGTACTTC. Translating gives CASSELGLQETQYF.

CDR3 coding DNA: TGTGCCAGCAGCTTAGACCGGGACGACTACAATGAGCAGTTCTTC. Residues: CASSLDRDDYNEQFF. The V call is TRBV7-2, the J call TRBJ2-1; perhaps D is TRBD1 or TRBD2 (5 bases each). The germline gives CDR1 SGHTA, CDR2 FQGNSA. The V end lost 1 base, the J end lost 3 bases, and 10 bases lay between the germline ends. This CDR3 contains 15 residues.

The V gene is TRBV11-2, the J gene TRBJ2-7, with 15 bases aligning to TRBD2. This CDR3 region has 18 residues. Germline trimming cut 3 bases from V and 0 bases from J; bases unmatched to any gene: 6. The germline V gene encodes CDR1 SGHAT and CDR2 FQNNGV. Here the CDR3 reads CASSFPGLAGGSSYEQYF. The CDR3 DNA reads as TGTGCCAGCAGCTTCCCCGGACTAGCGGGAGGGAGCTCCTACGAGCAGTACTTC.

The rearrangement uses TRBV10-2 and TRBJ2-7; D might be TRBD1 (6 bases). The V and J ends lost 0 bases and 1 base respectively, with 10 bases between them. Per the germline V gene, CDR1 is WSHSY and CDR2 is SAAADI. CDR3 size: 15 residues. DNA of the CDR3: TGCGCCAGCAGTGAGTCGGGACACCTGTCCTACGAGCAGTACTTC. Translating it yields CASSESGHLSYEQYF.

The sample holds a few counts of this clone. The chain combines TRBV7-3 with TRBJ2-5; D assignment may be TRBD1 or TRBD2 (5 bases each). This CDR3 is built from 14 residues. V was pared by 1 base and J by 3 bases, with 9 bases between. Germline CDR1 is SGHTA and CDR2 is FQGTGA. The CDR3 DNA reads as TGTGCCAGCAGCTTAATGGGACGAGAAGAGACCCAGTACTTC. It yields the protein CASSLMGREETQYF.

The chain carries TRBV27 and TRBJ2-7; perhaps TRBD2 as D (6 bases). The CDR3 runs 17 residues. CDR1 MNHEY and CDR2 SMNVEV come from the germline V gene (reference sequence). The germline V and J ends were trimmed by 6 bases and 3 bases, with 24 bases remaining between them. The chain's CDR3 is CASRGRAGRSSLYEQYF. CDR3 coding DNA: TGTGCCAGCAGGGGCAGAGCGGGTCGGAGCTCGCTCTACGAGCAGTACTTC.

The chain joins TRBV5-4 to TRBJ1-1; D may be TRBD1 (6 bases). The CDR3 is made up of 15 amino acids. The V end lost 5 bases, the J end lost 3 bases, and 17 bases lay between the germline ends. In germline, CDR1 is SGHNT, CDR2 YYREEE (reference sequence). CDR3: CASRLRAQGDTEAFF. CDR3 nucleotides: TGTGCCAGCAGGCTACGGGCACAGGGAGACACTGAAGCTTTCTTT.

This clone has just one count. The genes are TRBV28 and TRBJ1-5; 10 bases align to TRBD1. Per the germline V gene, CDR1 is MDHEN and CDR2 is SYDVKM. The CDR3 extends over 15 amino acids. V dropped 6 bases and J dropped 3; count of bases not matched to a gene: 5. This CDR3 is CASRPDRGYNQPQHF. DNA of the CDR3: TGTGCCAGCAGACCGGACAGGGGGTACAATCAGCCCCAGCATTTT.

The V call is TRBV7-2, the J call TRBJ2-3, with D possibly being TRBD2 (5 bases). V was clipped by 5 bases and J by 0 bases, with 9 bases between them. The CDR3 spans 14 residues. CDR1 SGHTA and CDR2 FQGNSA come from the germline V gene. The CDR3 DNA is TGTGCCAGCAGCATCCGGACTAGCACAGATACGCAGTATTTT. Translated: CASSIRTSTDTQYF.

The chain combines TRBV7-2 with TRBJ2-5; 11 nucleotides agree with TRBD2. The germline CDR1 and CDR2 sequences are SGHTA and FQGNSA. The CDR3 spans 15 residues. After removal of 2 bases from V and 4 bases from J, the junction contained 3 bases not matched to a gene. In DNA form, the CDR3 reads TGTGCCAGCAGCTTACTTAGCGGGAGGGGAGAGACCCAGTACTTC. Translation gives CASSLLSGRGETQYF.

This chain uses TRBV28 with TRBJ2-7, with D possibly being TRBD1 or TRBD2 (5 bases each). Germline values: CDR1 MDHEN, CDR2 SYDVKM. CDR3 size: 12 residues. V shed 8 bases and J shed 9 bases, with 17 bases lying between them. CDR3 amino acids: CASGTYPYGQYF. The CDR3 nucleotides are TGTGCCAGCGGGACCTATCCATATGGGCAGTACTTC.

The V and J genes are TRBV6-1 and TRBJ2-7; 8 bases fit TRBD1. V trimming: 0 bases; J trimming: 4 bases; junction bases outside the gene matches: 5. Per germline, CDR1 MNHNS and CDR2 SASEGT. This CDR3 is 15 amino acids long. CDR3 residues: CASSEAQDRDYEQYF. The CDR3 region has the DNA TGTGCCAGCAGTGAAGCCCAGGACAGGGATTACGAGCAGTACTTC.

J is TRBJ2-7 and V is TRBV30; no firm D call. This CDR3 has 16 residues. With 3 bases removed from V and 5 bases from J, the gap between germline ends came to 23 bases. Germline loops: CDR1 GTSNPN, CDR2 SVGIG (reference sequence). This CDR3 is CAWRGVDRGGGDEQYF. CDR3 sequence (DNA): TGTGCCTGGAGGGGTGTTGACCGCGGCGGCGGCGACGAGCAGTACTTC.

The rearrangement uses TRBV18 and TRBJ2-1; D may be TRBD1 or TRBD2 (5 bases each). In germline, CDR1 is KGHSH, CDR2 LQKENI. The V and J ends lost 6 bases and 4 bases respectively, with 10 bases between them. The CDR3 spans 13 residues. The CDR3, as DNA: TGTGCCAGCTCGGGACGGATATACAATGAGCAGTTCTTC. Its protein product is CASSGRIYNEQFF.

To note about this clone: Other DNA variants within this sample encode the same CDR3. This rearrangement joins TRBV19 to TRBJ2-2, with a possible D match to TRBD2 (6 bases). Germline loops: CDR1 LNHDA, CDR2 SQIVND (reference sequence). CDR3 length: 13 amino acids. Trimming removed 2 bases from V and 7 bases from J, with 8 bases in between. The CDR3 DNA sequence: TGTGCCAGTAGTATATTGGGAGGCGGGGAGCTGTTTTTT. It yields the protein CASSILGGGELFF.

This clone was recorded at least ten times. The rearrangement uses TRBV27 and TRBJ1-1; TRBD1 might be the D (5 bases). The CDR3 runs 13 residues. Trimming took 4 bases from V and 1 from J, leaving 7 bases between them. CDR1 is MNHEY and CDR2 is SMNVEV in the germline V gene (reference sequence). The chain's CDR3 is CASSSTGNTEAFF. The DNA of the CDR3 is TGTGCCAGCAGTTCCACAGGGAACACTGAAGCTTTCTTT.

The chain recombines TRBV5-4 with TRBJ2-5, with 10 bases that match TRBD2. Germline trimming cut 4 bases from V and 5 bases from J; bases unmatched to any gene: 11. The germline gives CDR1 SGHNT, CDR2 YYREEE (reference sequence). The CDR3 runs to 16 residues. CDR3 DNA: TGTGCCAGCAGCCGGACTAGCGGAGGGATAGGGGAGACCCAGTACTTC. It translates to CASSRTSGGIGETQYF.

The rearrangement links TRBV10-1 to TRBJ1-1; 9 nucleotides agree with TRBD1. The CDR3 is made up of 14 amino acids. Trimming took 7 bases from V and 6 from J; bases not matched to a gene: 9. Germline V CDR1 and CDR2: WNHNN, SYGVQD (reference sequence). CDR3 nucleotide sequence: TGCGCCAGCATGGGAAGACAGGGGGGGGCTGAAGCTTTCTTT. This sequence encodes CASMGRQGGAEAFF.